This TCR beta chain was identified in a study of blood T cell repertoires in COVID-19. Study-level background: The United States, Italy and Spain supplied acute and convalescent COVID-19 samples. The analysed material was cDNA or gDNA that came from T cells, B-cell-depleted T cells, or PBMCs.

In the original processing: Reference gene primer amplification yielded estimated nucleated cell counts. TCRdb's copy holds only in-frame clones and misses some; the assay was immunoSEQ multiplex PCR. V, J and clone size are taken as reported in that table, and D and trimming were inferred from the DNA itself. The sample shows about 300,000 clones, about four fifths of them seen only once. The sequence was collected from a woman between 50 and 59 years old who had recovered from COVID-19. Input material: peripheral blood.

The CDR3 sequence is CASSGATGIEQFF. CDR3 bases: TGTGCCAGCAGTGGGGCCACAGGGATCGAGCAGTTCTTC. This chain connects TRBV2 to TRBJ2-1, with D maybe TRBD1 (6 bases). The germline gives CDR1 SNHLY, CDR2 FYNNEI. This CDR3 has 13 amino acids. V dropped 4 bases and J dropped 10 bases, with 14 bases sitting between them.